Listed below are T cell receptor beta chains from one sample, sequenced in a study of multiple sclerosis patients with progressive multifocal leukoencephalopathy. Profiling relied on immunoSEQ multiplex PCR, and the TCRdb table lists in-frame clones only, not all of them. The sample includes 25,000 to 30,000 clones, roughly 90% seen only once; the top ten take approximately 1.3%. Sequencing used PBMCs, obtained from a patient treated with natalizumab. The receptors stem from a human donor with multiple sclerosis. Both conserved end residues are part of each CDR3. Each record gives: D gene, J gene, V gene, CDR3 protein, CDR3 DNA. The D gene is left open where the match is weak.

D gene: NA; J gene: TRBJ1-1; V gene: TRBV19; CDR3 protein: CASSPILRGDTEAFF; CDR3 DNA: TGTGCCAGTAGTCCCATCCTTAGGGGGGATACTGAAGCTTTCTTT
D gene: NA; J gene: TRBJ1-4; V gene: TRBV19; CDR3 protein: CASSAYSSIGEKLFF; CDR3 DNA: TGTGCCAGTAGTGCCTACAGCTCGATCGGTGAAAAACTGTTTTTT
D gene: TRBD1; J gene: TRBJ2-3; V gene: TRBV18; CDR3 protein: CASSSTGTGGPDTQYF; CDR3 DNA: TGTGCCAGCTCGTCCACCGGGACAGGGGGCCCAGATACGCAGTATTTT
D gene: TRBD1; J gene: TRBJ1-2; V gene: TRBV6-1; CDR3 protein: CASSVRDSYFYGYTF; CDR3 DNA: TGTGCCAGCAGTGTGAGGGACAGCTACTTCTATGGCTACACCTTC
D gene: NA; J gene: TRBJ2-7; V gene: TRBV7-9; CDR3 protein: CASSLEGRVSYEQYF; CDR3 DNA: TGTGCCAGCAGCTTAGAGGGCAGGGTCTCCTACGAGCAGTACTTC
D gene: NA; J gene: TRBJ1-5; V gene: TRBV4-2; CDR3 protein: CASSQAGYQPQHF; CDR3 DNA: TGTGCCAGCAGCCAAGCAGGGTATCAGCCCCAGCATTTT
D gene: NA; J gene: TRBJ2-3; V gene: TRBV19; CDR3 protein: CASSIDPRSTDTQYF; CDR3 DNA: TGTGCCAGTAGTATTGACCCCCGCAGCACAGATACGCAGTATTTT
D gene: TRBD1; J gene: TRBJ2-7; V gene: TRBV6-5; CDR3 protein: CASSYGTESYEQYF; CDR3 DNA: TGTGCCAGCAGTTACGGGACAGAAAGCTACGAGCAGTACTTC
D gene: NA; J gene: TRBJ1-5; V gene: TRBV2; CDR3 protein: CASRITGTPYSNQPQHF; CDR3 DNA: TGTGCCAGCAGAATAACCGGGACACCTTATAGCAATCAGCCCCAGCATTTT
D gene: TRBD2; J gene: TRBJ2-6; V gene: TRBV19; CDR3 protein: CASRGGMPEAGANVLTF; CDR3 DNA: TGTGCCAGTCGGGGGGGGATGCCCGAGGCTGGGGCCAACGTCCTGACTTTC
D gene: NA; J gene: TRBJ2-3; V gene: TRBV5-4; CDR3 protein: CASRVAPSSTDTQYF; CDR3 DNA: TGTGCCAGCAGGGTGGCCCCCTCTAGCACAGATACGCAGTATTTT
D gene: NA; J gene: TRBJ2-2; V gene: TRBV7-2; CDR3 protein: CASSSSGAAYTGELFF; CDR3 DNA: TGTGCCAGCAGCTCCTCCGGGGCGGCCTACACCGGGGAGCTGTTTTTT
D gene: NA; J gene: TRBJ1-5; V gene: TRBV28; CDR3 protein: CASSLLAQPQHF; CDR3 DNA: TGTGCCAGCAGCTTGCTTGCCCAGCCCCAGCATTTT
D gene: NA; J gene: TRBJ1-6; V gene: TRBV11-2; CDR3 protein: CASSLDGSRDSPLHF; CDR3 DNA: TGTGCCAGCAGCTTAGATGGCAGTCGGGATTCACCCCTCCACTTT
D gene: NA; J gene: TRBJ2-5; V gene: TRBV5-8; CDR3 protein: CASSLSREETQYF; CDR3 DNA: TGTGCCAGCAGCTTGTCTAGAGAGGAGACCCAGTACTTC
D gene: NA; J gene: TRBJ2-7; V gene: TRBV9; CDR3 protein: CASSEEGGSYEQYF; CDR3 DNA: TGTGCCAGCAGTGAAGAGGGGGGCTCCTACGAGCAGTACTTC
D gene: NA; J gene: TRBJ1-6; V gene: TRBV7-9; CDR3 protein: CASSLGAVRSHNSPLHF; CDR3 DNA: TGTGCCAGCAGCTTAGGGGCCGTACGGTCCCATAATTCACCCCTCCACTTT
D gene: NA; J gene: TRBJ2-5; V gene: TRBV30; CDR3 protein: CAWSDPPGEAETQYF; CDR3 DNA: TGTGCCTGGAGTGACCCCCCCGGGGAGGCAGAGACCCAGTACTTC
D gene: NA; J gene: TRBJ1-6; V gene: TRBV5-6; CDR3 protein: CASSEDGGDSPLHF; CDR3 DNA: TGTGCCAGCAGCGAGGACGGGGGGGATTCACCCCTCCACTTT
D gene: NA; J gene: TRBJ1-6; V gene: TRBV25-1; CDR3 protein: CASRQTGYNSPLHF; CDR3 DNA: TGTGCCAGCAGGCAAACGGGCTATAATTCACCCCTCCACTTT
D gene: NA; J gene: TRBJ2-1; V gene: TRBV5-4; CDR3 protein: CASRDSYNEQFF; CDR3 DNA: TGTGCCAGCAGGGACTCCTACAATGAGCAGTTCTTC
D gene: NA; J gene: TRBJ2-2; V gene: TRBV27; CDR3 protein: CASMVARGTGELFF; CDR3 DNA: TGTGCCAGCATGGTGGCGCGAGGTACCGGGGAGCTGTTTTTT
D gene: NA; J gene: TRBJ2-7; V gene: TRBV11-3; CDR3 protein: CASSLISGGDYEQYF; CDR3 DNA: TGTGCCAGCAGCTTAATTTCAGGTGGCGACTACGAGCAGTACTTC
D gene: TRBD2; J gene: TRBJ2-7; V gene: TRBV5-1; CDR3 protein: CASSLGSSGGNEQYF; CDR3 DNA: TGCGCCAGCAGCTTGGGATCTAGCGGGGGGAACGAGCAGTACTTC
D gene: NA; J gene: TRBJ2-1; V gene: TRBV7-8; CDR3 protein: CASSQGTTYNEQFF; CDR3 DNA: TGTGCCAGCAGCCAGGGGACGACCTACAATGAGCAGTTCTTC
D gene: NA; J gene: TRBJ1-5; V gene: TRBV11-2; CDR3 protein: CASSRDSNQPQHF; CDR3 DNA: TGTGCCAGCAGTCGAGATAGCAATCAGCCCCAGCATTTT
D gene: TRBD1; J gene: TRBJ1-2; V gene: TRBV5-4; CDR3 protein: CASNIQGQGYTF; CDR3 DNA: TGTGCCAGCAACATACAGGGGCAAGGCTACACCTTC
D gene: NA; J gene: TRBJ1-4; V gene: TRBV2; CDR3 protein: CASKAGDNEKLFF; CDR3 DNA: TGTGCCAGCAAGGCGGGCGATAATGAAAAACTGTTTTTT
D gene: TRBD1; J gene: TRBJ1-2; V gene: TRBV11-3; CDR3 protein: CASSLDPQGQGDYGYTF; CDR3 DNA: TGTGCCAGCAGCTTAGATCCACAAGGACAGGGCGACTATGGCTACACCTTC
D gene: NA; J gene: TRBJ2-5; V gene: TRBV6-1; CDR3 protein: CATYRDLETQYF; CDR3 DNA: TGTGCCACCTACAGGGATTTGGAGACCCAGTACTTC
D gene: TRBD1; J gene: TRBJ1-1; V gene: TRBV5-1; CDR3 protein: CASSSSQGYTEAFF; CDR3 DNA: TGCGCCAGCAGCTCCTCACAGGGGTACACTGAAGCTTTCTTT
D gene: NA; J gene: TRBJ1-5; V gene: TRBV5-6; CDR3 protein: CASSLYGTPNQPQHF; CDR3 DNA: TGTGCCAGCAGCTTGTATGGAACCCCCAATCAGCCCCAGCATTTT
D gene: NA; J gene: TRBJ1-4; V gene: TRBV6-4; CDR3 protein: CASSVGTTTNEKLFF; CDR3 DNA: TGTGCCAGCAGCGTCGGGACGACAACTAATGAAAAACTGTTTTTT
D gene: NA; J gene: TRBJ1-2; V gene: TRBV7-2; CDR3 protein: CASTHTGGYTF; CDR3 DNA: TGTGCCAGCACCCATACGGGGGGCTACACCTTC